This TCR beta chain was found in a study of T-cell memory formation after mild COVID-19. The overall study: Largely, TCR clusters stayed within a single donor.

Constant-segment primers served in 5'RACE that generated TCR alpha and TCR beta cDNA libraries bearing sample barcodes and UMIs. From the 5' RACE reads, TCRdb called clonotypes with MiXCR, one entry per CDR3 protein. The top ten clones hold approximately 3.4% of a sample with roughly 250,000 distinct CDR3 sequences, about 15% of them seen once. The CDR3 totals 15 residues. V shed 6 bases, J shed 4 bases, and the junction held 7 bases outside the gene matches. Germline V gives CDR1 SNHLY, CDR2 FYNNEI. This clonotype was counted ten times or more. The antigen is unknown. Points from the study as a whole: Memory cells collected pre-infection included some clones that later responded, suggesting cross-reactive memory joined.

This TCR was sampled from a man between 18 and 29 years old who had mild COVID-19 (a few samples of this study predate the infection). Cell type and time point are not known. Source material: PBMCs or a T cell subset sorted from them (not recorded which). The V call is TRBV2, the J call TRBJ1-3; 9 nucleotides match TRBD1. CDR3 in DNA: TGTGCCAGCAGCCCTACCGGACAGGGGGGAAACACCATATATTTT. Translated, it gives CASSPTGQGGNTIYF.